One and the same sample provided the 5 T cell receptor beta chains below, sequenced in a study of blood T cell repertoires in COVID-19. The assay was immunoSEQ multiplex PCR, and TCRdb's table has in-frame clones only and misses some. The sample lists some 460,000 clones; approximately 86% were seen once. The sample consisted of PBMCs or T cells enriched from blood (not recorded which). The source of these receptors is a woman aged 18-29 years who had recovered from COVID-19.

The chain links TRBV7-8 to TRBJ2-6, with D perhaps TRBD1 (5 bases). The V end lost 8 bases, the J end lost 0 bases, and 20 bases lay between the germline ends. The CDR3 has 18 amino acids. Germline CDR1 and CDR2: SGHVS and FQNEAQ. DNA of the CDR3: TGTGCCAGCTCCCAGTCGGCGACAGTCAGCTCTGGGGCCAACGTCCTGACTTTC. Translation: CASSQSATVSSGANVLTF.

The chain is built from TRBV29-1 and TRBJ1-4; possible D gene TRBD1, 5 bases. CDR1 SQVTM and CDR2 ANQGSEA come from the germline V gene. The CDR3 totals 13 residues. V lost 3 bases and J 7 bases, leaving 12 bases between the germline ends. The CDR3 reads CSVDKQASEKLFF. The CDR3 bases are TGCAGCGTTGACAAACAGGCCAGTGAAAAACTGTTTTTT.

The chain couples TRBV12-5 to TRBJ2-3; 7 bases map to TRBD2. V lost 2 bases to trimming and J lost 11 bases; unmatched junction nucleotides: 19. From germline, CDR1 is LGHNT and CDR2 FRNRAP. CDR3 length: 17 amino acids. The CDR3 region has the DNA TGTGCTAGTGGTTTGCCTCACGACCCTCTCTCTAGCGGTAAGCAGTATTTT. Its protein product is CASGLPHDPLSSGKQYF.

This chain joins TRBV2 and TRBJ2-1; 13 bases align to TRBD2. Germline V gene data show CDR1 as SNHLY and CDR2 as FYNNEI. The CDR3 consists of 16 residues. V shed 4 bases and J 4 bases; nucleotides not matched to a gene: 4. CDR3 nucleotide sequence: TGTGCCAGCAGTGGACTAGCGGGGGGACCTTACAATGAGCAGTTCTTC. It specifies CASSGLAGGPYNEQFF.

This clone has just a few counts. The chain couples TRBV19 to TRBJ1-2, with D possibly TRBD1 on 6 matching bases. The CDR3 spans 17 residues. Trimming pared 6 bases from V and 1 base from J, leaving 21 bases between. Germline CDR1 reads LNHDA; CDR2 reads SQIVND (reference sequence). The CDR3 sequence: CASSPLARTEVNYGYTF. CDR3 bases: TGTGCCAGTAGCCCCCTCGCTAGGACAGAAGTTAACTATGGCTACACCTTC.